This TCR beta chain was sequenced in a study of CD8+ T cells in alopecia areata (dated by TCRdb to the late 2010s). Background on the whole study: High-throughput TCRbeta sequencing was used to examine T cell clonal expansion in alopecia areata in both the C3H/HeJ mouse model and human patients. In humans, TCRbeta sequencing was performed on scalp tissue and on sorted CD4+ and CD8+ peripheral blood T cells from healthy controls and from patients with patchy or totalis/universalis alopecia areata. Scalp clonality was compared among normal scalp (n=4), patchy alopecia areata scalp (n=8), and alopecia totalis/universalis scalp (n=8). RNA was extracted with the PAXgene miRNA kit for fixed scalp, the miRNeasy kit for PBMCs, and the RNeasy kit for mouse skin. TCRbeta CDR3 regions were amplified by immunoSEQ multiplex PCR using 35 Vbeta forward and 13 Jbeta reverse primers.

PBMCs were isolated by density centrifugation and stained for CD3, CD4 and CD8, after which CD4+ and CD8+ T cells were sorted on a FACSAria. Scalp biopsies and blood samples were provided by unaffected controls. Libraries were prepared through the immunoSEQ multiplex PCR assay. RNA was extracted from all samples and reverse transcribed into cDNA as template for TCR sequencing. First-strand cDNA was synthesized with SuperScript III using a 2:1 mix of oligo-dT and random hexamers. Amplification bias was assessed with a synthetic immune receptor repertoire, and residual bias was removed computationally. The authors' pipeline ran thus. Raw reads were preprocessed to remove errors, and CDR3 was defined according to IMGT conventions as the region from the conserved cysteine to phenylalanine. Clonality was computed as 1 minus the Shannon entropy, with the entropy normalized by log2 of the number of productive unique TCRs. Scalp TCRbeta sequences were cross-referenced with sorted blood CD4 and CD8 repertoires so that the CD4 or CD8 identity of scalp clones could be inferred. The clones in this table, taken by TCRdb from immuneACCESS, are in-frame only. Not every clone is retained; where verified, under half of the shortfall comes from an unresolved V gene, and the cause of the rest is unknown. From that table come the V and J calls and clone size; the DNA was used to work out D and trimming. The sample table shows 150,000 to 200,000 clones, and approximately 60% are seen once. The top ten constitute about 4.9% of the sample.

Trimming costs V 4 bases and J 4 bases, and their ends lie 10 bases apart. From the cysteine through the phenylalanine, the CDR3 covers 13 amino acids. The read is trimmed to its CDR3 DNA, 39 bases read in frame from base 1. The germline V gene encodes CDR1 MDHEN and CDR2 SYDVKM. Results and caveats for the whole study, not just this receptor: Lesional scalp, especially in alopecia totalis/universalis, showed higher clonality and more expanded CD8+ clones than normal scalp, suggesting antigenic drive. Unlike mouse skin, which is dominated by gammadelta T cells, normal human skin has resident alphabeta T cells that are also sequenced, and this complicates analysis of the scalp TCR repertoire. Shared TCR sequences between patients were less evident than in mice, which may be partly attributable to HLA diversity in the patient population.

About this clone itself: Its antigen remains undetermined. No per-base quality is available; no much larger clone lies one base away.

The chain uses TRBV28 and TRBJ1-2; the D gene is perhaps TRBD1, from 5 matching bases. This TCR was sampled from a human donor in good health. Sample: CD4+ T cells sorted from blood. The CDR3 protein sequence reads: CASSSSGTYGYTF. Here is the DNA: TGTGCCAGCAGTTCCTCCGGGACCTATGGCTACACCTTC.